These T cell receptor beta chains were read from a single sample in a study of blood T cells in healthy people across ages. TCRdb analysed the 5' RACE reads with MiXCR anew, one entry per CDR3 protein. The sample holds under 2,000,000 distinct CDR3 sequences; around half are singletons and the top ten take around 2.1%. Source material: blood. Receptors originate from a woman in her thirties or forties in good health. Each CDR3 is given with its conserved first and last residue. A D gene is named only where the DNA matches it firmly. Clone size is given for some rows only: seen once, a few or many times, or a class if the clone is expanded.

len	v_gene	j_gene	d_gene	abundance	CDR3nt	CDR3aa
16	TRBV27	TRBJ1-1	TRBD1	NA	TGTGCCAGCAGTCTTCGGACAGGGGGCATGAACACTGAAGCTTTCTTT	CASSLRTGGMNTEAFF
12	TRBV7-2	TRBJ2-3	NA	NA	TGTGCCAGCAGCTTAGATGGGGTTACGCAGTATTTT	CASSLDGVTQYF
15	TRBV24-1	TRBJ2-1	TRBD2	NA	TGTGCCACCAGTGATTTTCGACTAGCGGGGGATGAGCAGTTCTTC	CATSDFRLAGDEQFF
15	TRBV3-1	TRBJ1-2	NA	NA	TGTGCCAGCACCACGAGTCTAGGGCGCCGCTATGGCTACACCTTC	CASTTSLGRRYGYTF
17	TRBV7-9	TRBJ2-3	TRBD2	few	TGTGCCAGCAGCTTACGCGGGGGTAGCGGGGACACAGATACGCAGTATTTT	CASSLRGGSGDTDTQYF
14	TRBV25-1	TRBJ2-5	NA	NA	TGTGCCAGCGCTTGGGAGGAGGGCCAAGAGACCCAGTACTTC	CASAWEEGQETQYF
14	TRBV12-3/TRBV12-4	TRBJ1-5	NA	NA	TGTGCCAGCAGCGGTTGGGTAAGCAATCAGCCCCAGCATTTT	CASSGWVSNQPQHF
16	TRBV5-1	TRBJ2-3	NA	NA	TGCGCCAGCAGCTTGGATGCGGAGCCGAGCACAGATACGCAGTATTTT	CASSLDAEPSTDTQYF
11	TRBV27	TRBJ2-7	NA	few	TGTGCCAGCACCCAAGGGGTCGAGCAGTACTTC	CASTQGVEQYF
13	TRBV5-1	TRBJ1-1	NA	few	TGCGCCAGCAGCTTAAGGGCGAACACTGAAGCTTTCTTT	CASSLRANTEAFF
17	TRBV20-1	TRBJ2-1	NA	NA	TGCAGTGCTAGATTTTTCGGGGGGCTAAGCTCCTACAATGAGCAGTTCTTC	CSARFFGGLSSYNEQFF
16	TRBV11-2	TRBJ2-5	TRBD2	NA	TGTGCCAGCAGCTCTTGGCAGCGGGGGGTCCAAGAGACCCAGTACTTC	CASSSWQRGVQETQYF
14	TRBV25-1	TRBJ1-5	TRBD1	NA	TGTGCCAGCAGGGGGACGGGACAGGCTCAGCCCCAGCATTTT	CASRGTGQAQPQHF
15	TRBV11-2	TRBJ2-1	NA	few	TGTGCCAGCAGCTTAATAGGGGGTTTATACAATGAGCAGTTCTTC	CASSLIGGLYNEQFF
11	TRBV20-1	TRBJ2-7	NA	NA	TGCAGTGCTAGGGACTCCGGTCAGCAGTACTTC	CSARDSGQQYF
14	TRBV10-3	TRBJ1-2	NA	NA	TGTGCCATTCGAACGGCGTCTCTTAACTATGGCTACACCTTC	CAIRTASLNYGYTF
15	TRBV2	TRBJ2-1	NA	NA	TGTGCCAGCAGTCGCCGGGCCCTTGGGGCTAATGAGCAGTTCTTC	CASSRRALGANEQFF
14	TRBV27	TRBJ2-1	TRBD1	once	TGTGCCAGCACCCGGGACAGGGGGCTCGGGGAGCAGTTCTTC	CASTRDRGLGEQFF
14	TRBV15	TRBJ2-7	NA	NA	TGTGCCACCAGCAGGGCCGAGGTCCCCTACGAGCAGTACTTC	CATSRAEVPYEQYF
14	TRBV6-2/TRBV6-3	TRBJ2-1	NA	NA	TGTGCCAGCAGTTACGGTTACAGGGTCGAAGAGCAGTTCTTC	CASSYGYRVEEQFF
15	TRBV4-1	TRBJ2-3	NA	NA	TGCGCCAGCAGCTCCCGACAGGGGAGGGGGGATACGCAGTATTTT	CASSSRQGRGDTQYF
13	TRBV20-1	TRBJ1-6	NA	NA	TGCAGTGTGAATGAGGGCGGTAATTCACCCCTCCACTTT	CSVNEGGNSPLHF
16	TRBV5-6	TRBJ1-2	NA	NA	TGTGCCAGCAGCTCAGGGAGGTTTATAGGAGGAGATGGCTACACCTTC	CASSSGRFIGGDGYTF
17	TRBV9	TRBJ2-5	TRBD2	NA	TGTGCCAGCAGCGTAACTCAGGGACTAGCGGGGGATGAGACCCAGTACTTC	CASSVTQGLAGDETQYF
13	TRBV27	TRBJ2-5	NA	few	TGTGCCAGCTCCTCAGGGTGGGCAGAGACCCAGTACTTC	CASSSGWAETQYF
19	TRBV7-8	TRBJ2-6	NA	few	TGTGCCAGCAGCTCTAGGTCCGGGGCCGAAAACTCTGGGGCCAACGTCCTGACTTTC	CASSSRSGAENSGANVLTF
13	TRBV11-3	TRBJ2-3	NA	few	TGTGCCAGCAGCTTACAGCTTCAAGATACGCAGTATTTT	CASSLQLQDTQYF
14	TRBV7-2	TRBJ2-5	TRBD1	few	TGTGCCAGCAGCGTTCGGACAGGGGTGGAGACCCAGTACTTC	CASSVRTGVETQYF
11	TRBV2	TRBJ2-1	TRBD1	NA	TGTGCCAGCAGAGGAAGGGACAGACAGTTCTTC	CASRGRDRQFF
15	TRBV10-1	TRBJ2-1	NA	NA	TGCGCCAGCAGTGAAGGGGGGTCTCGCCAAATAGAGCAGTTCTTC	CASSEGGSRQIEQFF
14	TRBV6-5	TRBJ1-2	NA	once	TGTGCCAGCAGTTACGGACCGTCTAACTATGGCTACACCTTC	CASSYGPSNYGYTF
11	TRBV20-1	TRBJ2-5	NA	few	TGCAGTGCCTTCCCCGGGGAGACCCAGTACTTC	CSAFPGETQYF
18	TRBV7-9	TRBJ2-6	TRBD1	few	TGTGCCAGCAGCCCCGGGACAGGTCCCAACTCTGGGGCCAACGTCCTGACTTTC	CASSPGTGPNSGANVLTF
14	TRBV15	TRBJ2-5	NA	NA	TGTGCCACCAGCATGCGGGCGCACCAAGAGACCCAGTACTTC	CATSMRAHQETQYF
16	TRBV20-1	TRBJ2-3	TRBD2	NA	TGCAGTGCTAGCAAGACTAGCGGGAGATTCACAGATACGCAGTATTTT	CSASKTSGRFTDTQYF
14	TRBV20-1	TRBJ2-3	TRBD1	NA	TGCAGTGCTAGAGAAGGGACAGGCACAGATACGCAGTATTTT	CSAREGTGTDTQYF
15	TRBV7-2	TRBJ1-4	NA	once	TGTGCCAGCAGCTCCCACAGGGATCTAGATGAAAAACTGTTTTTT	CASSSHRDLDEKLFF
15	TRBV29-1	TRBJ2-3	NA	NA	TGCAGCGTTGCAGGGTGGGACGGGAGCACAGATACGCAGTATTTT	CSVAGWDGSTDTQYF
15	TRBV20-1	TRBJ2-5	TRBD2	NA	TGCAGTGCTCGACAACAGCGGGGACTAGCAGAGACCCAGTACTTC	CSARQQRGLAETQYF
13	TRBV6-5	TRBJ2-5	NA	once	TGTGCCAGCACTCCGTATGCAAAAGAGACCCAGTACTTC	CASTPYAKETQYF